This T cell receptor (beta chain) is drawn from a study of cytomegalovirus exposure and HLA in healthy donors. PCR was performed using 60 Vbeta and 13 Jbeta primers. Some clones are missing from TCRdb's copy, which holds only in-frame ones; the method was immunoSEQ multiplex PCR. The table includes about 200,000 clones, approximately 86% detected once. Trimming cost V 6 bases and J 7 bases, with 14 bases left between them. The CDR3 consists of 13 residues. Per germline, CDR1 SGHRS and CDR2 YFSETQ. The receptor was derived from a woman in her 30s in good health and CMV-seronegative. The rearrangement links TRBV5-1 to TRBJ2-1; no firm D call. What was sequenced was PBMCs. The CDR3 here is CASTPLLRNEQFF. DNA of the CDR3: TGCGCCAGCACCCCCCTCTTGAGGAATGAGCAGTTCTTC.